The next 2 T cell receptor beta chains were all read from a single sample in a study of shared clonotypes between healthy human individuals. Repertoires were generated with immunoSEQ multiplex PCR, while TCRdb's copy carries only in-frame clones and drops some. The table includes a few million clones, over 90% detected once. Sequencing used naive CD4+ T cells from PBMCs. Documented subset: CD45RA+ positively selected. The receptor source for this set is a man between 18 and 35 years old in good health. Some clones in this sample may be carry-over from other donors' samples.

The rearrangement links TRBV27 to TRBJ1-1; 7 bases align to TRBD1. The CDR3 length is 15 residues. Germline trimming cut 7 bases from V and 0 bases from J; bases unmatched to any gene: 8. Germline CDR1 reads MNHEY; CDR2 reads SMNVEV (reference sequence). In nucleotides, the CDR3 is TGTGCCAGCACCCCGACAGGGACACTGAACACTGAAGCTTTCTTT. Protein: CASTPTGTLNTEAFF.

In its sample, this clone was seen once. This chain connects TRBV2 to TRBJ1-1; 7 bases are a match to TRBD1. The germline gives CDR1 SNHLY, CDR2 FYNNEI. The V and J ends lost 7 bases and 0 bases, in that order; junction bases with no gene match: 8. The CDR3 contains 15 residues. The CDR3 here is CASIRTGGMNTEAFF. DNA for the CDR3: TGTGCCAGCATAAGGACAGGTGGGATGAACACTGAAGCTTTCTTT.